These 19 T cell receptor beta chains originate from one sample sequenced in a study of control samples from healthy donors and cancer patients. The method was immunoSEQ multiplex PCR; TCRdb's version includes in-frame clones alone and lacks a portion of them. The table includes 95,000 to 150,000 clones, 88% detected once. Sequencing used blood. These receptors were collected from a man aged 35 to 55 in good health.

The CDR3 loop reads CSVVLARGGQPQHF. The DNA of the CDR3 is TGCAGCGTGGTCTTGGCCAGGGGGGGTCAGCCCCAGCATTTT. The genes are TRBV29-1 and TRBJ1-5; 7 bases are shared with TRBD1. Trimming took 6 bases from V and 6 from J; bases not matched to a gene: 11. The germline V gene has CDR1 SQVTM and CDR2 ANQGSEA. The CDR3 loop spans 14 amino acids. Looking up the rest from reference TRBV29-1 and TRBJ1-5 gives the full variable domain: SAVISQKPSRDICQRGTSLTIQCQVDSQVTMMFWYRQQPGQSLTLIATANQGSEATYESGFVIDKFPISRPNLTFSTLTVSNMSPEDSSIYLCSVVLARGGQPQHFGDGTRLSIL.

CDR3 coding DNA: TGCAGCGTCCGGCCGGGACAGTTCTCCTACGAGCAGTACTTC. It translates to CSVRPGQFSYEQYF. This chain joins TRBV29-1 and TRBJ2-7, with 7 positions matching TRBD1. The junction had 8 bases not matched to a gene; V was cut back by 6 bases and J by 0 bases. This CDR3 is 14 amino acids long. Germline-derived CDR1 and CDR2 are SQVTM and ANQGSEA.

CDR3 protein: CATAPGQGAFNYGYTF. For the CDR3, the DNA is TGTGCCACAGCCCCCGGACAGGGGGCATTTAACTATGGCTACACCTTC. The chain employs TRBV10-3 and TRBJ1-2; 11 bases line up with TRBD1. The V gene's germline CDR1 is ENHRY and CDR2 SYGVKD. CDR3 length equals 16 residues. V trimming: 10 bases; J trimming: 1 base; junction bases outside the gene matches: 11.

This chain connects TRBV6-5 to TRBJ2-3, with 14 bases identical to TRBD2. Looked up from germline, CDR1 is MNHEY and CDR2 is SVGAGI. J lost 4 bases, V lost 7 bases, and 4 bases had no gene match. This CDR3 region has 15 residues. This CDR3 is CASTATSGGADTQYF. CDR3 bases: TGTGCCAGCACCGCGACTAGCGGGGGGGCAGATACGCAGTATTTT.

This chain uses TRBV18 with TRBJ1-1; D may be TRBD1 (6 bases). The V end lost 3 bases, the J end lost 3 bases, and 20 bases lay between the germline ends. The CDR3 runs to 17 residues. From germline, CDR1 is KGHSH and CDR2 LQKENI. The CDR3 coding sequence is TGTGCCAGCTCACCCCCGACAGGACAATTGTCGGACACTGAAGCTTTCTTT. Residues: CASSPPTGQLSDTEAFF.

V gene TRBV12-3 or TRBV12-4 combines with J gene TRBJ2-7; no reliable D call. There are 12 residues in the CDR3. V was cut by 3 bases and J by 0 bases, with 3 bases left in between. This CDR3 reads CASSLASYEQYF. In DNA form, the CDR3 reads TGTGCCAGCAGTTTGGCCTCCTACGAGCAGTACTTC.

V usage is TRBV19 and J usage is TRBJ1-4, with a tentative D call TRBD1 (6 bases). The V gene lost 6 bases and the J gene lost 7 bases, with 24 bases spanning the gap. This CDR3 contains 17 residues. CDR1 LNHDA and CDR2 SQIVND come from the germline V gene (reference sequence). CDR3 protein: CASRQMVQGDEAEKLFF. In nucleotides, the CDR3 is TGTGCCAGTAGACAAATGGTACAGGGTGATGAAGCTGAAAAACTGTTTTTT.

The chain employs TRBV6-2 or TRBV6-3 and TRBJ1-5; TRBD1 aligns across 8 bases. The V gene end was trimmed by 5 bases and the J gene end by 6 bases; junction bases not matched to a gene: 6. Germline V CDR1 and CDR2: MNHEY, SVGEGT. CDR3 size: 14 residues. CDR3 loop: CASSPGGLGQPQHF. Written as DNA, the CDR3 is TGTGCCAGCAGTCCAGGGGGCCTGGGTCAGCCCCAGCATTTT.

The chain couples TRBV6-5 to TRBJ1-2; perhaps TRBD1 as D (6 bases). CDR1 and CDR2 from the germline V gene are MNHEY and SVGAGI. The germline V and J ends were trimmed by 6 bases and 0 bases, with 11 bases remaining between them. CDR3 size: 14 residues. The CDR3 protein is CASRSRDTNYGYTF. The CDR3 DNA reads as TGTGCCAGCAGGTCCCGGGACACTAACTATGGCTACACCTTC.

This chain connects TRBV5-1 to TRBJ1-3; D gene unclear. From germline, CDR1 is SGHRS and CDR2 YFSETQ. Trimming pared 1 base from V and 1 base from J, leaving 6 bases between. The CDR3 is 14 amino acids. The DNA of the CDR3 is TGCGCCAGCAGCTTGACAGTTTCTGGAAACACCATATATTTT. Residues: CASSLTVSGNTIYF.

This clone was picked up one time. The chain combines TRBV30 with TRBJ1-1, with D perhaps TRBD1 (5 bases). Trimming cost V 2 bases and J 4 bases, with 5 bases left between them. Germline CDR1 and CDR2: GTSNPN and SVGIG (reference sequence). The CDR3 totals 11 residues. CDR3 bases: TGTGCCTGGAGTCAGGGCACTGAAGCTTTCTTT. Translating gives CAWSQGTEAFF.

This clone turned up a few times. The CDR3: CASTPRGSQNNEQFF. The CDR3 DNA reads TGTGCCAGCACCCCCAGGGGGAGCCAGAACAATGAGCAGTTCTTC. The V gene is TRBV7-9, the J gene TRBJ2-1; 7 bases align to TRBD1. CDR3 length: 15 amino acids. Trimming took 7 bases from V and 5 from J; bases not matched to a gene: 11. Germline CDR1 SEHNR, CDR2 FQNEAQ (reference sequence).

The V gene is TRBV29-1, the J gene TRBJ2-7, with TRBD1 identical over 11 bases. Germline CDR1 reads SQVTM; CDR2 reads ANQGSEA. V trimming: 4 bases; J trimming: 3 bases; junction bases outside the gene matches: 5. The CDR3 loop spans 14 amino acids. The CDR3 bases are TGCAGCGTTGTTAGGGACAGGGGGAGCTACGAGCAGTACTTC. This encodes CSVVRDRGSYEQYF.

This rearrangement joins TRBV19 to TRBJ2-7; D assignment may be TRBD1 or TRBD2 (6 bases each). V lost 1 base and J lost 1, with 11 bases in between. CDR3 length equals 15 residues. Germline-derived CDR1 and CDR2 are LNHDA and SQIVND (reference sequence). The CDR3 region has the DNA TGTGCCAGTAGTATAGTAGGGGGGAGTTCCTACGAGCAGTACTTC. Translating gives CASSIVGGSSYEQYF.

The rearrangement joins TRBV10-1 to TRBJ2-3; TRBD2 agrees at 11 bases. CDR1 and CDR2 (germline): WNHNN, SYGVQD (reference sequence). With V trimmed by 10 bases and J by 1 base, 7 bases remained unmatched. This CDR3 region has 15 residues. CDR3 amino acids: CATGTSGPRTDTQYF. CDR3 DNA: TGCGCCACAGGGACTAGCGGACCGCGCACAGATACGCAGTATTTT.

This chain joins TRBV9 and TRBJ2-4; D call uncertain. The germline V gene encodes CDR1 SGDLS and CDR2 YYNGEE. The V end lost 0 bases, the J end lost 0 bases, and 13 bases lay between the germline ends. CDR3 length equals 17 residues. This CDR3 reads CASSVVSSLTAKNIQYF. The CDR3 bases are TGTGCCAGCAGCGTAGTGTCCAGTCTTACAGCCAAAAACATTCAGTACTTC.

The CDR3 here is CASLLYTIYF. CDR3 coding DNA: TGTGCAAGTCTGCTATATACCATATATTTT. V gene TRBV12-2 combines with J gene TRBJ1-3. TRBV12-2 is termed a pseudogene. The CDR3 covers 10 residues.

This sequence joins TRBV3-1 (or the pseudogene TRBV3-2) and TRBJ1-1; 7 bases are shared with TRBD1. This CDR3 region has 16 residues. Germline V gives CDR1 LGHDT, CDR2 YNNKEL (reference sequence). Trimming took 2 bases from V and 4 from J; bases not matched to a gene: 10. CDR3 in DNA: TGTGCCAGCAGCCAACGCGCAAGACAGGGAATCACTGAAGCTTTCTTT. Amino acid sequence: CASSQRARQGITEAFF.

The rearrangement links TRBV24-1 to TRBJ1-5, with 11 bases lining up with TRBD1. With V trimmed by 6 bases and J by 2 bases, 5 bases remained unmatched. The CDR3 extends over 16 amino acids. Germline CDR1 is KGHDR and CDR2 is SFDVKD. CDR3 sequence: CATSKGTGGRNQPQHF. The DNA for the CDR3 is TGTGCCACCAGTAAGGGGACAGGGGGACGCAATCAGCCCCAGCATTTT.